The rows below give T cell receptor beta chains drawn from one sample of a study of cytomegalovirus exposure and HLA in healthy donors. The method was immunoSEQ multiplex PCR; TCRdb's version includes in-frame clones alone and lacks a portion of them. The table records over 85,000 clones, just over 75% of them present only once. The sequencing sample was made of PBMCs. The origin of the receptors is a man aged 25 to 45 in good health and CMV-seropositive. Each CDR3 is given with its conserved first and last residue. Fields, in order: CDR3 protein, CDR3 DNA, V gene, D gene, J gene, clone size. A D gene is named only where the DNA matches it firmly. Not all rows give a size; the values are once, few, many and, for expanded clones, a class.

CASSIGGGPAYNEQFF TGTGCCAGTAGTATAGGGGGGGGCCCGGCCTACAATGAGCAGTTCTTC TRBV19 NA TRBJ2-1 NA
CASSLSGTGGYWEQFF TGTGCCAGCAGTCTTTCCGGGACAGGGGGATATTGGGAGCAGTTCTTC TRBV5-8 TRBD1 TRBJ2-1 NA
CASSLGGNRDTGELFF TGTGCCAGCAGCTTAGGAGGGAACAGGGACACCGGGGAGCTGTTTTTT TRBV7-8 NA TRBJ2-2 NA
CASSGQVNSGANVLTF TGTGCCAGCAGCGGACAGGTTAACTCTGGGGCCAACGTCCTGACTTTC TRBV9 NA TRBJ2-6 NA
CASSGDRNEQFF TGTGCCAGCAGCGGGGACAGAAATGAGCAGTTCTTC TRBV7-9 TRBD1 TRBJ2-1 NA
CASSQDPIRDRRTGELFF TGCGCCAGCAGCCAAGACCCAATCCGGGACAGGCGCACCGGGGAGCTGTTTTTT TRBV4-1 TRBD1 TRBJ2-2 NA
CASSLEVAGENYGYTF TGTGCCAGCAGCTTAGAAGTGGCAGGGGAAAACTATGGCTACACCTTC TRBV7-9 NA TRBJ1-2 NA
CASSVRPGGRNEQFF TGTGCCAGCAGCGTACGGCCCGGGGGGCGTAATGAGCAGTTCTTC TRBV9 NA TRBJ2-1 NA
CASSLAYRESTNEKLFF TGTGCCAGCAGCCTAGCGTACAGGGAATCAACTAATGAAAAACTGTTTTTT TRBV7-2 NA TRBJ1-4 NA
CSGGQGGAGELFF TGCAGCGGAGGACAGGGTGGCGCCGGGGAGCTGTTTTTT TRBV29-1 TRBD1 TRBJ2-2 NA
CASSLTGYNQPQHF TGTGCCAGCAGCTTAACAGGGTATAATCAGCCCCAGCATTTT TRBV6-5 NA TRBJ1-5 NA
CASSLNVVGGVQPQHF TGTGCCAGCAGCTTAAATGTCGTCGGGGGGGTTCAGCCCCAGCATTTT TRBV7-2 NA TRBJ1-5 NA
CASSSTSGGVEQFF TGCGCCAGCAGTTCGACTAGCGGGGGGGTTGAGCAGTTCTTC TRBV5-1 TRBD2 TRBJ2-1 NA
CASSLPGNNEKLFF TGTGCCAGCAGCTTACCAGGGAATAATGAAAAACTGTTTTTT TRBV7-9 NA TRBJ1-4 NA
CASSSTNNIGTGFNSPLHF TGTGCTAGCAGCTCTACAAACAACATCGGGACAGGGTTTAATTCACCCCTCCACTTT TRBV7-9 TRBD1 TRBJ1-6 NA
CASSPLELPNEKLFF TGCGCCAGCAGTCCCCTTGAGCTGCCTAATGAAAAACTGTTTTTT TRBV5-1 NA TRBJ1-4 once
CASSPGTGRIQYF TGTGCCAGCAGCCCCGGGACAGGGCGCATTCAGTACTTC TRBV6-5 TRBD1 TRBJ2-4 NA
CASSLPLTGGYEQYF TGTGCCAGCAGCTTGCCTCTGACAGGGGGCTACGAGCAGTACTTC TRBV5-5 TRBD1 TRBJ2-7 once
CAISDGTGSSDTEAFF TGTGCCATCAGTGATGGTACAGGGTCCAGCGACACTGAAGCTTTCTTT TRBV10-3 NA TRBJ1-1 NA
CAWRSRDRPYGYTF TGTGCCTGGCGCTCCCGGGACAGACCCTATGGCTACACCTTC TRBV30 TRBD1 TRBJ1-2 once
CASRAPGQGTEKLFF TGTGCCAGCAGAGCTCCGGGACAGGGGACGGAAAAACTGTTTTTT TRBV6-5 TRBD1 TRBJ1-4 NA
CASSLERGGRETQYF TGCGCCAGCAGCCTGGAGCGGGGGGGCCGAGAGACCCAGTACTTC TRBV5-1 TRBD2 TRBJ2-5 NA
CASREATGGGGGSPLHF TGTGCCAGCAGGGAAGCGACAGGGGGCGGGGGGGGTTCACCCCTCCACTTT TRBV7-2 TRBD1 TRBJ1-6 NA
CASSLTPASLHF TGTGCCAGCAGCTTAACCCCCGCGTCCCTCCACTTT TRBV7-2 NA TRBJ1-6 NA
CAWSVMGGGIGLYEQYF TGTGCCTGGAGTGTAATGGGGGGAGGCATCGGACTCTACGAGCAGTACTTC TRBV30 NA TRBJ2-7 NA
CASSLGGQGARGYEQYF TGTGCCAGCAGTTTAGGGGGACAGGGGGCGCGGGGCTACGAGCAGTACTTC TRBV27 TRBD1 TRBJ2-7 once